This T cell receptor (beta chain) comes out of a study of blood T cell repertoires in COVID-19. About the study: The United States, Italy and Spain provided the acute and convalescent COVID-19 samples.

Per the original data handling: It was from reference gene primer amplification that nucleated cell counts were estimated. Clones were sequenced by immunoSEQ multiplex PCR, and TCRdb holds only the in-frame ones, with some missing. Clone size and V and J calls were adopted from that table, with D and trimming inferred from the DNA. The data hold around 130,000 clones, with about 89% observed a single time. The germline V gene encodes CDR1 GTSNPN and CDR2 SVGIG (reference sequence). V lost 0 bases, J lost 0 bases, and 9 bases lay in between. CDR3 size: 15 residues. The source is a man aged 45-60 years with active or convalescent COVID-19. The V gene is TRBV30, the J gene TRBJ1-3; no definite D call. Sequencing was performed on peripheral blood. CDR3 loop: CAWSVAVASGNTIYF. Here the CDR3 DNA reads TGTGCCTGGAGTGTTGCAGTGGCCTCTGGAAACACCATATATTTT.